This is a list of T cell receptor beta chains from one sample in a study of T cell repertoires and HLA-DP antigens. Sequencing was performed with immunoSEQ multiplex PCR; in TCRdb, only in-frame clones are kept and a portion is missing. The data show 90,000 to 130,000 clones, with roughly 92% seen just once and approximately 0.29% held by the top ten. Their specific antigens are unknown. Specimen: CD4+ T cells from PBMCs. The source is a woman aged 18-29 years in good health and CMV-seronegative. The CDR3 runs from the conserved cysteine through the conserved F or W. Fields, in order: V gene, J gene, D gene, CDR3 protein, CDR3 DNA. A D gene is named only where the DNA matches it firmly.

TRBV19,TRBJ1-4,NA,CASSPQAHIPEKLFF,TGTGCCAGTAGTCCTCAGGCCCATATCCCTGAAAAACTGTTTTTT
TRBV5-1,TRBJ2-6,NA,CASSPVRAGEANVLTF,TGCGCCAGCAGCCCTGTCCGGGCTGGTGAGGCCAACGTCCTGACTTTC
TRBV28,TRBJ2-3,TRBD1,CASSPGTGFSDTQYF,TGTGCCAGCAGTCCCGGGACAGGGTTTTCAGATACGCAGTATTTT
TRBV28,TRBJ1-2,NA,CASSLFSGDYGYTF,TGTGCCAGCAGTTTATTCTCAGGCGACTATGGCTACACCTTC
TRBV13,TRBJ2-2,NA,CASSLVRAGELFF,TGTGCCAGCAGCTTAGTACGCGCCGGGGAGCTGTTTTTT
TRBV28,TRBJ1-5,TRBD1,CASSFLQGARSQPQHF,TGTGCCAGCAGTTTTTTGCAGGGGGCGAGAAGTCAGCCCCAGCATTTT
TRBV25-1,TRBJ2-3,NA,CASHRRSGDTQYF,TGTGCCAGCCATAGGAGATCAGGAGATACGCAGTATTTT
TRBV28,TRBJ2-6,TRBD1,CASSPTTGGAGANVLTF,TGTGCCAGCAGCCCTACTACAGGGGGCGCTGGGGCCAACGTCCTGACTTTC
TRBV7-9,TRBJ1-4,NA,CASSLVAGHILDNEKLFF,TGTGCCAGCAGCTTAGTCGCGGGACACATTCTTGATAATGAAAAACTGTTTTTT
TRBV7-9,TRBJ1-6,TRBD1,CASSLATGGYNSPLHF,TGTGCCAGCAGCTTAGCCACAGGGGGCTATAATTCACCCCTCCACTTT